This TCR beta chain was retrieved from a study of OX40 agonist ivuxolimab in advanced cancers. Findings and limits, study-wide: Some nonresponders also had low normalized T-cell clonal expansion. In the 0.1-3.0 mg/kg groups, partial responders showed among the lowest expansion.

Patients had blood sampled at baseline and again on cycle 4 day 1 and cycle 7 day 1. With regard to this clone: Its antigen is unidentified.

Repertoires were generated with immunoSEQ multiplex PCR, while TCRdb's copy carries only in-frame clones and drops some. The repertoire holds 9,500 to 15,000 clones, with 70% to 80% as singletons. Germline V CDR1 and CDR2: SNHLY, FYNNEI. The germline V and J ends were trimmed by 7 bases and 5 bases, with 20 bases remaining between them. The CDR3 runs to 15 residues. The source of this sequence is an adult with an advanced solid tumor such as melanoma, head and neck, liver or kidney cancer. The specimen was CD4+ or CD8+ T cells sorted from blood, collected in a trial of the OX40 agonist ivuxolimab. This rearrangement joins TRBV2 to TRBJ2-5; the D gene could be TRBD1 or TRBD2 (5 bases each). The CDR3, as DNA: TGTGCCAGCACTCCCGGGATCTTTGGGGCGGAGACCCAGTACTTC. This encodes CASTPGIFGAETQYF.